This TCR beta chain stems from a study of cytomegalovirus exposure and HLA in healthy donors. Overall study context: In a previous analysis, approximately 110 million unique TCR beta sequences were found from about 190 million T cells. Falling in the Caucasian-associated ancestry cluster were about 83% of around 370 genotyped donors.

V dropped 6 bases and J dropped 12; count of bases not matched to a gene: 12. This CDR3 is built from 14 residues. The germline CDR1 and CDR2 sequences are MNHEY and SVGAGI. Overall study findings and caveats: Among the CMV-associated chains, a few were confirmed in vitro as specific for CMV antigens. DRB1 showed the most TCR associations and HLA-C the fewest in a later analysis, as rates varied by HLA locus.

The PCR made use of 60 Vbeta and 13 Jbeta primers. The repertoire was sequenced with immunoSEQ multiplex PCR; TCRdb's copy has only in-frame clones and lacks some. The sample includes some 190,000 clones, around 88% of them seen just once. With regard to this clone: Its antigen is not known.

The sequencing sample was made of PBMCs. The chain recombines TRBV6-5 with TRBJ2-4, with 9 bases lining up with TRBD2. The source is a man aged 35 to 55 in good health and CMV-seropositive. CDR3 DNA: TGTGCCAGCAGGGAGCGGGAGGTGGCTTTGAGTCAGTACTTC. As protein: CASREREVALSQYF.